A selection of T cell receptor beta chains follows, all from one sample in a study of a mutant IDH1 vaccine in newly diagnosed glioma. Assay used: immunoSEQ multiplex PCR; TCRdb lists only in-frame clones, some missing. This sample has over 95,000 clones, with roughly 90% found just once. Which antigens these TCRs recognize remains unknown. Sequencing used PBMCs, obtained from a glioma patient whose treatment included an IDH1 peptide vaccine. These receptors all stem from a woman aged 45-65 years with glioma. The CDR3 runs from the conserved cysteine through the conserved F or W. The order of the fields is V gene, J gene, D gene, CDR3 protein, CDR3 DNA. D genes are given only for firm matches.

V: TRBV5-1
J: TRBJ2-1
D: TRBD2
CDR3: CASSPLPLLAGVRYNEQFF
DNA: TGCGCCAGCAGCCCGCTCCCCCTACTAGCGGGAGTTCGCTACAATGAGCAGTTCTTC

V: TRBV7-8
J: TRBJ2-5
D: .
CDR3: CASSPFLQETQYF
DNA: TGTGCCAGCAGCCCCTTCCTCCAAGAGACCCAGTACTTC

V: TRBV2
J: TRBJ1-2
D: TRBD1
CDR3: CASNGRGPGGYTF
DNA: TGTGCCAGCAATGGTAGGGGGCCTGGGGGCTACACCTTC

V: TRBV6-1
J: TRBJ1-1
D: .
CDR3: CASRTTVNTEAFF
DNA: TGTGCCAGCAGGACGACAGTAAACACTGAAGCTTTCTTT

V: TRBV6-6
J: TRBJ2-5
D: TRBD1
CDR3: CASTTGGWETQYF
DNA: TGTGCCAGCACTACAGGGGGCTGGGAGACCCAGTACTTC

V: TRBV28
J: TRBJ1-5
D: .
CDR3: CASSPRGTGGLGQPQHF
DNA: TGTGCCAGCAGCCCCCGTGGTACGGGCGGGCTGGGTCAGCCCCAGCATTTT

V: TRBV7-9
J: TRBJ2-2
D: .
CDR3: CASSAGTPNTGELFF
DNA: TGTGCCAGCAGCGCGGGGACACCCAACACCGGGGAGCTGTTTTTT

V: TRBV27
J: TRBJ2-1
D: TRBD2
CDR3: CASSLLGRDNEQFF
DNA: TGTGCCAGCAGTTTACTCGGGAGGGACAATGAGCAGTTCTTC

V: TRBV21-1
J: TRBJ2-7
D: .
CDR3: CASTPEVFLYEQYF
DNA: TGTGCCAGCACCCCGGAGGTCTTTCTCTACGAGCAGTACTTC

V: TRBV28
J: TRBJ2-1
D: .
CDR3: CASSRGLYGGFF
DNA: TGTGCCAGCAGCCGGGGGCTTTATGGGGGGTTCTTC

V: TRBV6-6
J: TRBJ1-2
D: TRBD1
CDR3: CASSSETGGYGYTF
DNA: TGTGCCAGCAGTTCCGAAACAGGGGGCTATGGCTACACCTTC

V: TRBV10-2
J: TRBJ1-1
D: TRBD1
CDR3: CASSETGGVTEAFF
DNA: TGCGCCAGCAGTGAGACAGGGGGCGTCACTGAAGCTTTCTTT